Listed below are T cell receptor beta chains from one sample, sequenced in a study of Graves' ophthalmopathy and Graves' hyperthyroidism. Using its own MiXCR run on the multiplex PCR reads, TCRdb lists one record per CDR3 protein. Of approximately 540,000 distinct CDR3 sequences in the sample, 39% are singletons; the top ten hold roughly 4%. Sample: peripheral blood or thyroid tissue (not recorded which). The receptor set was obtained from an adult man with Graves' hyperthyroidism. CDR3s include the opening cysteine and the closing phenylalanine or tryptophan. D genes are given only for firm matches. Clone size is shown for a subset of rows, as once, few, many or a class of expanded clone.

>many|14|-|TRBJ1-1|TRBV4-1
CASRVVGGNAEAFF
TGCGCCAGCAGGGTGGTCGGGGGGAACGCTGAAGCTTTCTTT
>many|14|-|TRBJ2-7|TRBV12-3/TRBV12-4
CASSLAASRVEQYF
TGTGCCAGCAGTTTGGCGGCCTCTAGGGTCGAGCAGTACTTC
>-|15|-|TRBJ1-1|TRBV30
CAWSAATSLNTEAFF
TGTGCCTGGAGCGCCGCCACTTCATTGAACACTGAAGCTTTCTTT
>-|14|-|TRBJ2-7|TRBV29-1
CSVSLRVGGREQYF
TGCAGCGTTTCTCTCAGGGTTGGAGGACGCGAGCAGTACTTC
>many|15|TRBD1|TRBJ1-5|TRBV12-3/TRBV12-4
CASSMTGGYNQPQHF
TGTGCCAGCAGTATGACAGGGGGCTACAATCAGCCCCAGCATTTT
>many|15|-|TRBJ2-7|TRBV5-5
CASSLDFPSSYEQYF
TGTGCCAGCAGCTTGGACTTCCCGAGCTCCTACGAGCAGTACTTC
>-|14|-|TRBJ1-1|TRBV4-1
CASSQKLPGTEAFF
TGCGCCAGCAGCCAAAAACTACCCGGGACAGAAGCTTTCTTT
>many|13|-|TRBJ2-2|TRBV19
CASSTSGSGELFF
TGTGCCAGTAGCACCTCAGGGTCCGGGGAGCTGTTTTTT
>many|16|TRBD2|TRBJ2-2|TRBV5-1
CASSLVLAGSAGELFF
TGCGCCAGCAGCTTGGTGCTAGCGGGATCCGCCGGGGAGCTGTTTTTT
>-|13|TRBD1|TRBJ1-4|TRBV5-1
CASRAGTGEKLFF
TGCGCCAGCAGAGCGGGGACAGGGGAAAAACTGTTTTTT
>-|13|-|TRBJ1-1|TRBV7-9
CAGRPTVSTEAFF
TGTGCCGGCAGACCGACAGTGAGCACTGAAGCTTTCTTT
>few|18|TRBD1|TRBJ1-6|TRBV20-1
CSAGTGTGIEFRRSPLHF
TGCAGTGCCGGAACCGGGACAGGGATCGAGTTCCGGCGTTCACCCCTCCACTTT
>once|14|-|TRBJ1-2|TRBV19
CASSNGRHEHGYTF
TGTGCCAGTAGTAATGGCAGGCACGAGCATGGCTACACCTTC
>few|12|-|TRBJ1-2|TRBV2
CASRTAPYGYTF
TGTGCCAGCAGGACAGCTCCTTATGGCTACACCTTC
>once|14|-|TRBJ1-1|TRBV10-3
CAISQDGSGTEAFF
TGTGCCATCAGCCAAGATGGGAGCGGCACTGAAGCTTTCTTT
>-|15|TRBD1|TRBJ2-7|TRBV7-9
CASSPQGVRISGQYF
TGTGCCAGCAGTCCCCAGGGGGTTAGGATTTCTGGGCAGTACTTC